This T cell receptor (beta chain) came from a study of blood T cell repertoires in COVID-19. Study summary: The United States, Italy and Spain were the sources of the acute and convalescent COVID-19 samples. T cells, B-cell-depleted T cells, or PBMCs provided the cDNA or gDNA that served as material.

This clone has only a few counts. Original processing notes: Scientists estimated how many nucleated cells there were by amplifying reference gene primers. TCRdb's copy holds only in-frame clones and misses some; the assay was immunoSEQ multiplex PCR. The V and J calls and clone size come from that table; D and trimming were worked out from the DNA. Among about 160,000 clones listed, approximately 90% were seen once. This TCR derives from a man younger than 30 with acute or convalescent COVID-19. The sequenced sample was peripheral blood.

CDR3 in amino acids: CASSMRASGGTDTQYF. The CDR3 nucleotides are TGTGCCAGTAGTATGAGGGCTAGCGGGGGCACAGATACGCAGTATTTT. The chain has TRBV19 and TRBJ2-3, with 9 nucleotides matching TRBD2. The germline V gene encodes CDR1 LNHDA and CDR2 SQIVND (reference sequence). The J segment lost 1 base and the V segment lost 3 bases, leaving 5 bases of the junction unmatched. The CDR3 is made up of 16 amino acids.